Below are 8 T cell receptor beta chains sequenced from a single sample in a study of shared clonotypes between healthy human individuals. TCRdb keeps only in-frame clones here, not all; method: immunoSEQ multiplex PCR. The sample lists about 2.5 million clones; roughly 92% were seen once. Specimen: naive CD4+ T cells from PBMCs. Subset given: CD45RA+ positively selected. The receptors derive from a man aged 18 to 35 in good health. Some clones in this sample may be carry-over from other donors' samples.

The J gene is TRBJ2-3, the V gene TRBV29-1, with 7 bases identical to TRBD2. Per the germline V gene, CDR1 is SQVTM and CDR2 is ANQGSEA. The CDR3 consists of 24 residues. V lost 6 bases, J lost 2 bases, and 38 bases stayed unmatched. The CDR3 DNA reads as TGCAGCGTCTTCCCTCGCTGGCTACATGGGGATGGCGAGATACTAGCGTCCTTCACAGATACGCAGTATTTT. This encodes CSVFPRWLHGDGEILASFTDTQYF.

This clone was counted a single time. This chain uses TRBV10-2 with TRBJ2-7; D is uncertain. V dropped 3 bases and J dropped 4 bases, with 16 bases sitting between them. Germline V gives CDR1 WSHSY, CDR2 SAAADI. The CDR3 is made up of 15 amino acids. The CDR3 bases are TGCGCCAGCAGTGACACTCCAAGACGGGCGTACGAGCAGTACTTC. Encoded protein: CASSDTPRRAYEQYF.

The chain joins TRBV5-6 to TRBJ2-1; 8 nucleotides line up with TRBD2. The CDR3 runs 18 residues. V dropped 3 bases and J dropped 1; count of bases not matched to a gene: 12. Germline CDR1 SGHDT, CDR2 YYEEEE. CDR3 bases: TGTGCCAGCAGCTCCCTCCGACTAGCGCCGAATTCCTACAATGAGCAGTTCTTC. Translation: CASSSLRLAPNSYNEQFF.

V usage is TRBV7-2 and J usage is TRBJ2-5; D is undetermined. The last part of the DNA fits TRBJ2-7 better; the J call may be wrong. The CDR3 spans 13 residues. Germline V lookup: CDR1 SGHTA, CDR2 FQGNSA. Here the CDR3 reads CASSLGTYYEQYF. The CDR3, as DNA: TGTGCCAGCAGCTTAGGTACATACTACGAGCAGTACTTC.

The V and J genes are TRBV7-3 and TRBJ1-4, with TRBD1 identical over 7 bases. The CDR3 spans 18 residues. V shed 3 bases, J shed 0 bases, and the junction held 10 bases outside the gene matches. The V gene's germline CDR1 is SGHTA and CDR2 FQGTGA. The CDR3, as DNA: TGTGCCAGCAGCTTTCGGGACAGCGGAGTTGCAACTAATGAAAAACTGTTTTTT. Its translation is CASSFRDSGVATNEKLFF.

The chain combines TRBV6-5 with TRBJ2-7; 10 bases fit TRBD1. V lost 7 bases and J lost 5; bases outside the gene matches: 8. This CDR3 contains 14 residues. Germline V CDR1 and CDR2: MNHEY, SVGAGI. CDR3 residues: CASTGRDRGNEQYF. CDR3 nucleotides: TGTGCCAGCACCGGCAGGGACAGGGGAAACGAGCAGTACTTC.

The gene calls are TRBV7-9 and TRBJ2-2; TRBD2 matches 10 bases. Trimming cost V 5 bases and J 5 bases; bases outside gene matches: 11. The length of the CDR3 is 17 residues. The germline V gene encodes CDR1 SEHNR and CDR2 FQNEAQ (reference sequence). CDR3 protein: CASSPPGLAFGTGELFF. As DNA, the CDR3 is TGTGCCAGCAGCCCACCGGGACTAGCGTTCGGTACCGGGGAGCTGTTTTTT.

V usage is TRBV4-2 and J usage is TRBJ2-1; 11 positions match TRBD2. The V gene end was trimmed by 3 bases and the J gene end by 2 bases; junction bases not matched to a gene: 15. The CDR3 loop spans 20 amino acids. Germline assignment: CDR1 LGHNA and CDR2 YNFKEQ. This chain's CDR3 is CASSQGVLLAGVGAYNEQFF. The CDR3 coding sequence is TGTGCCAGCAGCCAGGGAGTTCTACTAGCGGGAGTCGGGGCCTACAATGAGCAGTTCTTC.